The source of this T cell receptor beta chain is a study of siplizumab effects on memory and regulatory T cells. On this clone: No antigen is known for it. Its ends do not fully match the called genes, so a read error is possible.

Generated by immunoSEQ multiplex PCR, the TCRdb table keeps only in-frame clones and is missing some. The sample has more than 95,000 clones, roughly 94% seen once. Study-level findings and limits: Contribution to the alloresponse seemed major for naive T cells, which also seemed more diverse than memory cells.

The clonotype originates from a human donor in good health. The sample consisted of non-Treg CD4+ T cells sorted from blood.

The CDR3 sequence is CASSQGGYGYTF. DNA of the CDR3: TGTGCCAGCAGTCAAGGGGGCTATGGCTACACCTTC. The rearrangement links TRBV10-3 to TRBJ1-2, with D perhaps matching TRBD1 (6 bases). Germline CDR1 reads ENHRY; CDR2 reads SYGVKD. There are 12 residues in the CDR3.